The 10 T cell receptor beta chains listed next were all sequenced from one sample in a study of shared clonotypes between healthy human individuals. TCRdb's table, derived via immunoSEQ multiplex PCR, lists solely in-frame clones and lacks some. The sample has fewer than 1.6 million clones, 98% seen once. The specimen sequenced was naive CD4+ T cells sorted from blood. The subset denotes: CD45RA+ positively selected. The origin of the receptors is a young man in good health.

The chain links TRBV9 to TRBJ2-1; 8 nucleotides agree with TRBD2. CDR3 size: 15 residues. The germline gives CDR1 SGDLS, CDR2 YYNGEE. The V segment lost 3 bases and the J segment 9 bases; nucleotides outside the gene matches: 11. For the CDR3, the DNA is TGTGCCAGCAGCGCCCTAGCGGGTCCTTTGAGTGAGCAGTTCTTC. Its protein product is CASSALAGPLSEQFF.

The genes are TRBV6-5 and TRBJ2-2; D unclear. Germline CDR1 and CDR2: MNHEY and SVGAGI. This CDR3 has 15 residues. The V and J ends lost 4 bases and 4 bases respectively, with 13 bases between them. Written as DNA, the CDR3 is TGTGCCAGCAGTTCCCCCCAGAGAGTCACCGGGGAGCTGTTTTTT. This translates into CASSSPQRVTGELFF.

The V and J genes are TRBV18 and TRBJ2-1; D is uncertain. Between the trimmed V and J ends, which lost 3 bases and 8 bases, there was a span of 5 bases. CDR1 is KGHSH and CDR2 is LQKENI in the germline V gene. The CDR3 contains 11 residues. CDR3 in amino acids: CASSPEDEQFF. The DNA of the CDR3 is TGTGCCAGCTCACCCGAGGATGAGCAGTTCTTC.

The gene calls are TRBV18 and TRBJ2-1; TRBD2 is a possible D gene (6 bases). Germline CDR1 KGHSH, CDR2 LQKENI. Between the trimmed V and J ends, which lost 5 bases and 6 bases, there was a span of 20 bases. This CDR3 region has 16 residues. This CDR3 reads CASSEGGGEGRNEQFF. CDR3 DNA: TGTGCCAGCTCAGAGGGTGGCGGGGAAGGGCGCAATGAGCAGTTCTTC.

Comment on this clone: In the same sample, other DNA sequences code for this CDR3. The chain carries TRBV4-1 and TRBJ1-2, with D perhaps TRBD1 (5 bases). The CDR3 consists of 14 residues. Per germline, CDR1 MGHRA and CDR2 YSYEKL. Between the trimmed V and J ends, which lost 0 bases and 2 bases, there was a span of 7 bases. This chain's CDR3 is CASSQDAGNYGYTF. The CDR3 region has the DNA TGCGCCAGCAGCCAAGATGCAGGGAACTATGGCTACACCTTC.

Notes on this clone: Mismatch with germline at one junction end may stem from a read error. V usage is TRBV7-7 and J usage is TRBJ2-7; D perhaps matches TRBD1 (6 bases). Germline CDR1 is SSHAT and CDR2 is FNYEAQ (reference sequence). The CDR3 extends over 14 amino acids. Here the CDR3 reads CASSQGWGSYEQYF. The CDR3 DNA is TGTGCTAGCAGCCAGGGGTGGGGCAGCTACGAGCAGTACTTC. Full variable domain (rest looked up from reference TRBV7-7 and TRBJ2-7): GAGVSQSPRYKVTKRGQDVTLRCDPISSHATLYWYQQALGQGPEFLTYFNYEAQPDKSGLPSDRFSAERPEGSISTLTIQRTEQRDSAMYRCASSQGWGSYEQYFGPGTRLTVT.

CDR3: CASSPATSGRPRETQYF. In nucleotides, the CDR3 is TGTGCCAGCAGCCCCGCGACTAGCGGGAGGCCAAGGGAGACCCAGTACTTC. V is TRBV28 and J is TRBJ2-5; 13 bases fit TRBD2. Germline-derived CDR1 and CDR2 are MDHEN and SYDVKM. The CDR3 has 17 residues. Trimming removed 6 bases from V and 5 bases from J; junction bases left unmatched: 12.

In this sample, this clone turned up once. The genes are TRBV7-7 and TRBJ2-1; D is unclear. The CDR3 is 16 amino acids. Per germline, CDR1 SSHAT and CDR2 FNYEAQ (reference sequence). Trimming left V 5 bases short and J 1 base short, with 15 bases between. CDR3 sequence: CASSPDLASSYNEQFF. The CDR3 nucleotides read TGTGCCAGCAGCCCGGATCTCGCGAGTTCCTACAATGAGCAGTTCTTC.

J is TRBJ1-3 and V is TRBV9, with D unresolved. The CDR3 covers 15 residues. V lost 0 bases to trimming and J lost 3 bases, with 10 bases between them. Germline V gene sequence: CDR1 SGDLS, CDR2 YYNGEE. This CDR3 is CASSVGSAGGNTIYF. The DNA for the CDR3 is TGTGCCAGCAGCGTAGGATCGGCGGGTGGAAACACCATATATTTT.

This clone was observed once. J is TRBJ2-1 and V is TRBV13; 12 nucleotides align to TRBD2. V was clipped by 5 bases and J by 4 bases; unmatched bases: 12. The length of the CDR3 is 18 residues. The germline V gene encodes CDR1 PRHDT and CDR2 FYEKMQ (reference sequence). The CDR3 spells CASSPRPTSGSSYNEQFF. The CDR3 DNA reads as TGTGCCAGCAGCCCGAGGCCGACTAGCGGGAGTTCTTACAATGAGCAGTTCTTC.